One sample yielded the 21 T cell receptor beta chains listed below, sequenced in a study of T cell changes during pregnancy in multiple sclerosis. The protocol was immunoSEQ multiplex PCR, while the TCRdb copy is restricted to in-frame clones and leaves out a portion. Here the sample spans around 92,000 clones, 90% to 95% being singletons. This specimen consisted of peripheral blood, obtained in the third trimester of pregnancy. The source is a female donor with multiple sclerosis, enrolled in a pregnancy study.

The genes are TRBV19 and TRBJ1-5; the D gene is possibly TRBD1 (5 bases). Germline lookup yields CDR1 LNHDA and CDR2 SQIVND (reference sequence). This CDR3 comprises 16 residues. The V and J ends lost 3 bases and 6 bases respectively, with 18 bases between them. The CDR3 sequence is CASSIEEGSGGQPQHF. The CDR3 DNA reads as TGTGCCAGTAGTATTGAGGAGGGGAGTGGGGGTCAGCCCCAGCATTTT.

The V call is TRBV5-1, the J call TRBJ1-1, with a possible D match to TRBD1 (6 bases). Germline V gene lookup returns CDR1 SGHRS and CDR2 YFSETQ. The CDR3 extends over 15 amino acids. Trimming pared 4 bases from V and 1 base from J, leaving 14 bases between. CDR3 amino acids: CASSGEGVGNTEAFF. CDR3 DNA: TGCGCCAGCAGCGGTGAGGGGGTAGGGAACACTGAAGCTTTCTTT.

DNA of the CDR3: TGTGCCAGCAGCCCACTAGCGGGAACGGTCCACGAGCAGTACTTC. Translation: CASSPLAGTVHEQYF. V usage is TRBV6-5 and J usage is TRBJ2-7; 10 bases are a match to TRBD2. The J segment lost 5 bases and the V segment lost 6 bases, leaving 10 bases of the junction unmatched. Per the germline V gene, CDR1 is MNHEY and CDR2 is SVGAGI. The CDR3 covers 15 residues.

CDR3 loop: CSVEGTPSSYNEQFF. DNA of the CDR3: TGCAGCGTTGAGGGGACTCCGAGCTCCTACAATGAGCAGTTCTTC. The chain carries TRBV29-1 and TRBJ2-1; the D gene is possibly TRBD2 (6 bases). CDR3 length: 15 residues. Germline V gives CDR1 SQVTM, CDR2 ANQGSEA. V was trimmed by 3 bases and J by 0 bases, leaving 12 bases between them.

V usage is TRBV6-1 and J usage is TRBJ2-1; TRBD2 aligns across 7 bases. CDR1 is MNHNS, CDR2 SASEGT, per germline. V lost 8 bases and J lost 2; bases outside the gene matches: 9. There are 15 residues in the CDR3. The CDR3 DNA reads TGTGCCAGCCCGGGTCTAGCGGTCGCCTACAATGAGCAGTTCTTC. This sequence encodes CASPGLAVAYNEQFF.

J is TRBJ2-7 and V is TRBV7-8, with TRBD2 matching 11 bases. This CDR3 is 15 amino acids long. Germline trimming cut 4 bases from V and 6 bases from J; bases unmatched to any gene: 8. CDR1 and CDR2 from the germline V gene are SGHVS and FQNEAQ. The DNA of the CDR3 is TGTGCCAGCAGCTCGAGTAGCGGGAGGGCCCCCGAGCAGTACTTC. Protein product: CASSSSSGRAPEQYF.

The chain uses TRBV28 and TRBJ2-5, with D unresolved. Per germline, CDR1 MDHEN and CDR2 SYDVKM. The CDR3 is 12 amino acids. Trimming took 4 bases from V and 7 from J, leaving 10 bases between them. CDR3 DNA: TGTGCCAGCAGTTCCGCGCCGGGGACCCAGTACTTC. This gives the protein CASSSAPGTQYF.

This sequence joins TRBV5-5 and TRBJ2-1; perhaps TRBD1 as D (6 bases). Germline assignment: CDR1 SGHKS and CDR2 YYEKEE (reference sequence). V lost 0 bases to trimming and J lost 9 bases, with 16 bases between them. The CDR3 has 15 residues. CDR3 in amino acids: CASSLDDQGTVEQFF. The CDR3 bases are TGTGCCAGCAGCTTGGATGATCAGGGGACGGTTGAGCAGTTCTTC.

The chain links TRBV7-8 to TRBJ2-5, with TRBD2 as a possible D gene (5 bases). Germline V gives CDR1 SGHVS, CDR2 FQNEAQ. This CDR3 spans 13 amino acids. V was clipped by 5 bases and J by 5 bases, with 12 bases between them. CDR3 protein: CASSGSRGETQYF. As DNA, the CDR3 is TGTGCCAGCAGCGGGAGTCGGGGTGAGACCCAGTACTTC.

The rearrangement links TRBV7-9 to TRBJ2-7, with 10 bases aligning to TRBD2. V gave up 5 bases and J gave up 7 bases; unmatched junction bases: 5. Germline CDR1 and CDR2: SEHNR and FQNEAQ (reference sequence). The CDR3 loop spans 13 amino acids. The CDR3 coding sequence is TGTGCCAGCAGCCCAGGGACTAGCGATGAGCAGTACTTC. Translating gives CASSPGTSDEQYF.

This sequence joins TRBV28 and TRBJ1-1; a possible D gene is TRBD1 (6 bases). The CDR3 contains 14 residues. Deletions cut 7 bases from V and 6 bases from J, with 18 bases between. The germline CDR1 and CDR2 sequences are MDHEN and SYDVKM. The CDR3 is CASIQFRGLAEAFF. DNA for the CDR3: TGTGCCAGCATCCAATTTAGGGGGTTGGCTGAAGCTTTCTTT.

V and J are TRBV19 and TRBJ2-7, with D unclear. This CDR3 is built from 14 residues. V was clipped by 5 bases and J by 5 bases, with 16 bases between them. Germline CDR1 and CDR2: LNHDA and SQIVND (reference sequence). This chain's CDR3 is CASSSVGIQDEQYF. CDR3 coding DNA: TGTGCCAGTAGTTCGGTCGGAATCCAGGACGAGCAGTACTTC.

The CDR3 protein is CASSRDRRNTIYF. The CDR3 nucleotides read TGTGCCAGCAGCCGGGACAGAAGAAACACCATATATTTT. The J gene is TRBJ1-3, the V gene TRBV5-6, with 7 nucleotides matching TRBD1. Looked up from germline, CDR1 is SGHDT and CDR2 is YYEEEE. The CDR3 contains 13 residues. J was trimmed by 5 bases and V by 4 bases; bases with no gene match: 3. The whole variable domain, remainder taken from reference TRBV5-6 and TRBJ1-3, is DAGVTQSPTHLIKTRGQQVTLRCSPKSGHDTVSWYQQALGQGPQFIFQYYEEEERQRGNFPDRFSGHQFPNYSSELNVNALLLGDSALYLCASSRDRRNTIYFGEGSWLTVV.

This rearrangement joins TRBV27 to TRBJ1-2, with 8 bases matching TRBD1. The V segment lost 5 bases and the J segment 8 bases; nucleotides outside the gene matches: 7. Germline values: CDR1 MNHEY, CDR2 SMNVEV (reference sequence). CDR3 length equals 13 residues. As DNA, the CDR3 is TGTGCCAGCAGTCTACAGGGGGGGCTGGGCTACACCTTC. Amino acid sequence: CASSLQGGLGYTF.

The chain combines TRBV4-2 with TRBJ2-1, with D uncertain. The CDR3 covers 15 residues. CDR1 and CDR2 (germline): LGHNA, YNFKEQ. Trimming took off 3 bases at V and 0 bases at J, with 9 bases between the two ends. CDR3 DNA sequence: TGTGCCAGCAGCCACGACTGGAGCTCCTACAATGAGCAGTTCTTC. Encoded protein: CASSHDWSSYNEQFF.

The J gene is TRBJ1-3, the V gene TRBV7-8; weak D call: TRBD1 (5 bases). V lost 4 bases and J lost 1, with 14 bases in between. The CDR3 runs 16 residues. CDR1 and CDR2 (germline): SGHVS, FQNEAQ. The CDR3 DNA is TGTGCCAGCAGCTCCAGGCCAACAGGTTCTGGAAACACCATATATTTT. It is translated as CASSSRPTGSGNTIYF. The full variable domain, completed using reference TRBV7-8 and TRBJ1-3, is GAGVSQSPRYKVAKRGQDVALRCDPISGHVSLFWYQQALGQGPEFLTYFQNEAQLDKSGLPSDRFFAERPEGSVSTLKIQRTQQEDSAVYLCASSSRPTGSGNTIYFGEGSWLTVV.

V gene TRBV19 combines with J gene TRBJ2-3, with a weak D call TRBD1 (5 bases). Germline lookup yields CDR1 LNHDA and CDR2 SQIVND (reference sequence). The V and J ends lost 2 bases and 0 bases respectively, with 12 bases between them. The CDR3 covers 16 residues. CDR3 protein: CASSIMAGLSTDTQYF. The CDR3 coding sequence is TGTGCCAGTAGTATAATGGCAGGGCTGAGCACAGATACGCAGTATTTT. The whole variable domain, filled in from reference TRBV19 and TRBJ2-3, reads DGGITQSPKYLFRKEGQNVTLSCEQNLNHDAMYWYRQDPGQGLRLIYYSQIVNDFQKGDIAEGYSVSREKKESFPLTVTSAQKNPTAFYLCASSIMAGLSTDTQYFGPGTRLTVL.

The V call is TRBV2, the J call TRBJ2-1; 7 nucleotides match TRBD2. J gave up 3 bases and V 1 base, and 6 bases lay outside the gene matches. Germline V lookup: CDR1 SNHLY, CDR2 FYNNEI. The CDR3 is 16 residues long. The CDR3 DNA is TGTGCCAGCAGTGAAGATGCGGGAGAGATCTACAATGAGCAGTTCTTC. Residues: CASSEDAGEIYNEQFF.

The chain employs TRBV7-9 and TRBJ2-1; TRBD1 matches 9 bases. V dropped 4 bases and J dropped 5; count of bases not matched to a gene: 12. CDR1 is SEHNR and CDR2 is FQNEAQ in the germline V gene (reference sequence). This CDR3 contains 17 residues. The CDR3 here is CASSSRDRVGLNNEQFF. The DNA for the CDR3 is TGTGCCAGCAGCTCCCGGGACAGGGTAGGCTTAAACAATGAGCAGTTCTTC.

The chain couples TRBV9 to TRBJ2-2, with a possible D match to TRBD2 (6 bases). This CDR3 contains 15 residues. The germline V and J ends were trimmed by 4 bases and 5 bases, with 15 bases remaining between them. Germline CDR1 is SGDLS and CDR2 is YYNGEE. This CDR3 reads CASSLTGVRTGELFF. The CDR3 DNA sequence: TGTGCCAGCAGCCTCACGGGAGTACGGACCGGGGAGCTGTTTTTT.

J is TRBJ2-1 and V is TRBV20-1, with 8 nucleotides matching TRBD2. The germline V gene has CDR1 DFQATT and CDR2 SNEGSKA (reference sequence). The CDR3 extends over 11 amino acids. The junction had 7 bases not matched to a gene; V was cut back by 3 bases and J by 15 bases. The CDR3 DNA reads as TGCAGTGCTAGCGGGGGGGAAATCAGGTTCTTC. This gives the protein CSASGGEIRFF.